Listed below are T cell receptor beta chains from one sample, sequenced in a study of T-cell reconstitution after alpha-beta-depleted transplantation in children. TCRdb re-called the PCR reads through MiXCR, storing one row per CDR3 protein. This sample yields 700,000 or so distinct CDR3 sequences, of which under 15% are seen a single time; 0.79% belongs to the top ten. The specimen was PBMCs, collected before TCRalphabeta/CD19-depleted stem cell transplant. The receptors originated from a girl aged 2-10 years with congenital amegakaryocytic thrombocytopenia, due to receive a stem cell transplant. Each CDR3 is given without its conserved first and last residue. The D gene is left open where the match is weak.

CDR3 protein | D gene | J gene | V gene
ASSVGAPLDETQY | . | TRBJ2-5 | TRBV9
ANRAGENNEQF | . | TRBJ2-1 | TRBV10-3
ASSDSDFSYEQY | . | TRBJ2-7 | TRBV25-1
ASSLSFQETQY | . | TRBJ2-5 | TRBV5-1
ASSYDSDNQPQH | . | TRBJ1-5 | TRBV5-1
ASSLVLAVTSTDTQY | TRBD2 | TRBJ2-3 | TRBV5-1
AISGTAMNTEAF | . | TRBJ1-1 | TRBV10-3
ASSLQGVGMNTEAF | TRBD1 | TRBJ1-1 | TRBV28
SARQTSGTEF | TRBD2 | TRBJ2-1 | TRBV20-1
ASSLGSGTSDEQY | . | TRBJ2-7 | TRBV12-3/TRBV12-4
SASGGARRTTEAF | . | TRBJ1-1 | TRBV20-1
ASSFSPGEQF | . | TRBJ2-1 | TRBV11-2
ATSRDNQPQH | . | TRBJ1-5 | TRBV15
SARIAGNTDTRY | TRBD2 | TRBJ2-3 | TRBV20-1
SARRNGNSPLH | . | TRBJ1-6 | TRBV20-1
SARKRTSTDTQY | . | TRBJ2-3 | TRBV20-1
ASSDPYRLDEQF | . | TRBJ2-1 | TRBV25-1
SAIQKRSQETQY | . | TRBJ2-5 | TRBV20-1
ASSFDGGLLSYQETQY | . | TRBJ2-5 | TRBV27
SVAQRLAKNIQY | . | TRBJ2-4 | TRBV29-1
ASQKLDNEQF | . | TRBJ2-1 | TRBV6-1
ASSSYGQGSNQPQH | TRBD1 | TRBJ1-5 | TRBV7-9
ASSLAVGAGPLNEQF | . | TRBJ2-1 | TRBV7-8
ASSHLAGGGNEQF | TRBD2 | TRBJ2-1 | TRBV7-6
AIRRQDYNEQF | . | TRBJ2-1 | TRBV10-3
ASSLQGPPGGVSYEQY | . | TRBJ2-7 | TRBV6-1
SATTSGRDHEQF | TRBD2 | TRBJ2-1 | TRBV20-1
SARADDYNEQF | . | TRBJ2-1 | TRBV20-1
ASSDPGPEQY | . | TRBJ2-7 | TRBV2
SAKGTSGTDTQY | TRBD2 | TRBJ2-3 | TRBV29-1
ASATLGWWETDTQY | . | TRBJ2-3 | TRBV12-5
ASSSDRGPRNTIY | TRBD1 | TRBJ1-3 | TRBV12-3/TRBV12-4
ASGGSGTQY | . | TRBJ2-3 | TRBV5-1
ASSPPPGASEQY | . | TRBJ2-7 | TRBV7-9
SVQFGTTGSLPKAF | . | TRBJ1-1 | TRBV29-1
ASKAAGELF | . | TRBJ2-2 | TRBV6-5
ATSRDQLAGGREQF | TRBD2 | TRBJ2-1 | TRBV15
ASTVQGTGYT | TRBD1 | TRBJ1-2 | TRBV7-9
ASSSRGLYQETQY | . | TRBJ2-5 | TRBV12-3/TRBV12-4